The 26 T cell receptor beta chains presented below share a single source sample, sequenced in a study of T-cell reconstitution after alpha-beta-depleted transplantation in children. A library of TCRbeta sequences, prepared with unique molecular identifiers, was generated. Each CDR3 protein gets one entry after TCRdb re-called the PCR reads with MiXCR. Among 700,000 to 950,000 distinct CDR3 sequences listed, less than 20% were seen once. The sample in question was PBMCs, mostly from graft donor cells, obtained 360 days after TCRalphabeta/CD19-depleted stem cell transplant. The receptors were gathered from a male patient under 18 who had a stem cell transplant for acute lymphoblastic leukemia, so the T cells may come from the graft donor.

This clonotype was seen only a few times. The chain has TRBV5-6 and TRBJ1-1, with D perhaps TRBD1 (6 bases). V lost 0 bases, J lost 4 bases, and 16 bases lay in between. The CDR3 is 16 residues long. The germline V gene encodes CDR1 SGHDT and CDR2 YYEEEE. CDR3: CASSLGSTGSTTEAFF. DNA of the CDR3: TGTGCCAGCAGCTTGGGCTCGACAGGTTCGACCACTGAAGCTTTCTTT.

This clonotype was picked up a small number of times. The V gene is TRBV6-6, the J gene TRBJ2-7; D may be TRBD1 (6 bases). The CDR3 runs to 13 residues. Germline values: CDR1 MNHNY, CDR2 SVGAGI (reference sequence). V lost 2 bases, J lost 6 bases, and 11 bases lay in between. In DNA form, the CDR3 reads TGTGCCAGCAGTTACGTGGGGGCCTCCGAGCAGTACTTC. This gives the protein CASSYVGASEQYF.

The chain is built from TRBV2 and TRBJ2-2; the D is unclear. Trimming left V 0 bases short and J 13 bases short, with 15 bases between. This CDR3 contains 14 residues. Germline V gives CDR1 SNHLY, CDR2 FYNNEI. The CDR3 DNA is TGTGCCAGCAGTGAAGCGCTTCAATTAGTGGGGCTGTTTTTT. This codes for CASSEALQLVGLFF.

This clonotype turned up a few times. The chain employs TRBV5-1 and TRBJ2-7; the D gene is possibly TRBD1 (6 bases). V was trimmed by 4 bases and J by 4 bases, leaving 18 bases between them. CDR1 is SGHRS, CDR2 YFSETQ, per germline. The CDR3 is made up of 15 amino acids. The CDR3 region is CASSPNRGGAYEQYF. CDR3 DNA: TGCGCCAGCAGCCCAAATCGAGGGGGTGCGTACGAGCAGTACTTC.

Points on this clonotype: Since a much larger clone is just one base distant, this may be a read error. The rearrangement uses TRBV7-2 and TRBJ2-5; 9 bases are a match to TRBD2. The V and J ends lost 4 bases and 1 base, in that order; junction bases with no gene match: 10. CDR1 and CDR2 from the germline V gene are SGHTA and FQGNSA. The CDR3 totals 17 residues. The CDR3 nucleotides read TGTGCCAGCAGCTCGGTACCCCTAGCGGGGATCCAAGAGACCCAGTACTTC. Translating it yields CASSSVPLAGIQETQYF.

V gene TRBV5-1 combines with J gene TRBJ2-5; D uncertain. Germline CDR1 SGHRS, CDR2 YFSETQ. Trimming took 0 bases from V and 4 from J, leaving 10 bases between them. The CDR3 spans 14 residues. CDR3 loop: CASSLGWQAETQYF. For the CDR3, the DNA is TGCGCCAGCAGCTTGGGGTGGCAAGCAGAGACCCAGTACTTC.

The chain uses TRBV5-1 and TRBJ2-7; either TRBD1 or TRBD2 may fit D (5 bases each). V was trimmed by 2 bases and J by 5 bases, leaving 20 bases between them. The CDR3 sequence is 16 residues long. Germline CDR1 is SGHRS and CDR2 is YFSETQ. The CDR3 sequence is CASSLVPPGLLDEQYF. The CDR3, as DNA: TGCGCCAGCAGCTTAGTACCCCCGGGGCTACTAGACGAGCAGTACTTC.

The rearrangement uses TRBV7-9 and TRBJ2-5; 11 positions agree with TRBD2. V was clipped by 3 bases and J by 5 bases; unmatched bases: 8. Germline V lookup: CDR1 SEHNR, CDR2 FQNEAQ (reference sequence). The CDR3 is 16 amino acids. The CDR3 loop is CASSLTLAGGAETQYF. As DNA, the CDR3 is TGTGCCAGCAGCTTGACTCTAGCGGGAGGTGCGGAGACCCAGTACTTC. Variable domain in full (rest from reference TRBV7-9 and TRBJ2-5): DTGVSQNPRHKITKRGQNVTFRCDPISEHNRLYWYRQTLGQGPEFLTYFQNEAQLEKSRLLSDRFSAERPKGSFSTLEIQRTEQGDSAMYLCASSLTLAGGAETQYFGPGTRLLVL.

This rearrangement joins TRBV5-1 to TRBJ2-7; TRBD2 might be the D (6 bases). The germline gives CDR1 SGHRS, CDR2 YFSETQ. Between the trimmed V and J ends, which lost 4 bases and 3 bases, there was a span of 17 bases. The CDR3 is 15 residues long. CDR3 bases: TGCGCCAGCAGCCGCGGCCGGGACTTAATCTACGAGCAGTACTTC. This codes for CASSRGRDLIYEQYF.

This clonotype was recorded a few times. This chain connects TRBV5-6 to TRBJ1-1, with D possibly matching TRBD1 (5 bases). V lost 4 bases and J 10 bases, leaving 14 bases between the germline ends. The germline V gene encodes CDR1 SGHDT and CDR2 YYEEEE. This CDR3 contains 12 residues. As DNA, the CDR3 is TGTGCCAGCAGCCCGGCTACCGGGGGAGCTTTCTTT. Its protein product is CASSPATGGAFF.

The rearrangement links TRBV6-2 or TRBV6-3 to TRBJ2-5; D tentatively reads TRBD1 or TRBD2 (6 bases each). This CDR3 has 15 amino acids. Germline V lookup: CDR1 MNHEY, CDR2 SVGEGT. V shed 6 bases and J shed 5 bases, with 19 bases lying between them. The CDR3 nucleotides are TGTGCCAGCAGGGAAGGGGGGAGCCGCAGGGAGACCCAGTACTTC. It specifies CASREGGSRRETQYF.

This chain links TRBV12-3 or TRBV12-4 with TRBJ2-3, with D possibly TRBD2 on 6 matching bases. The CDR3 contains 15 residues. Trimming stripped 6 bases from V and 1 base from J, with 14 bases between. The CDR3 bases are TGTGCCAGCAGACGGAGGGGACTCCGCACAGATACGCAGTATTTT. This gives the protein CASRRRGLRTDTQYF.

The table lists this clonotype with many counts. J is TRBJ2-5 and V is TRBV19; possibly TRBD2 for D (6 bases). Trimming pared 3 bases from V and 5 bases from J, leaving 16 bases between. Germline loops: CDR1 LNHDA, CDR2 SQIVND (reference sequence). This CDR3 is built from 15 residues. The CDR3 reads CASSILAGLEETQYF. In DNA form, the CDR3 reads TGTGCCAGTAGTATCTTGGCGGGATTGGAGGAGACCCAGTACTTC.

V gene TRBV15 combines with J gene TRBJ2-7; D might be TRBD2 (6 bases). V lost 0 bases, J lost 1 base, and 10 bases lay in between. Germline V gene data show CDR1 as LNHNV and CDR2 as YYDKDF (reference sequence). The CDR3 has 15 residues. The CDR3 coding sequence is TGTGCCACCAGCAGAGATTCGGCGGGGTCCTACGAGCAGTACTTC. Amino acid sequence: CATSRDSAGSYEQYF.

The table lists this clonotype with many counts. The chain is built from TRBV9 and TRBJ2-7; 11 nucleotides line up with TRBD2. Trimming cost V 0 bases and J 3 bases; bases outside gene matches: 5. Germline assignment: CDR1 SGDLS and CDR2 YYNGEE. The CDR3 is 16 amino acids. DNA for the CDR3: TGTGCCAGCAGCGTAGGAGGGACTAGCGGAAACTACGAGCAGTACTTC. It specifies CASSVGGTSGNYEQYF.

The chain joins TRBV7-2 to TRBJ2-5; 8 nucleotides match TRBD2. V shed 5 bases and J 0 bases; nucleotides not matched to a gene: 5. CDR1 and CDR2 (germline): SGHTA, FQGNSA. This CDR3 has 15 residues. The CDR3 bases are TGTGCCAGCAGCCCTGAAGCGGGGGACCAAGAGACCCAGTACTTC. Its protein product is CASSPEAGDQETQYF.

DNA of the CDR3: TGTGCCAGCAGTTTAGGTGCGGGACTAGCGGGAGCAGGGCTCCCACCGCGTTTAAATGAGCAGTTCTTC. Translation: CASSLGAGLAGAGLPPRLNEQFF. The V and J genes are TRBV12-3 or TRBV12-4 and TRBJ2-1; 14 bases align to TRBD2. The CDR3 loop spans 23 amino acids. Trimming at V came to 1 base and at J to 7 bases, leaving 24 bases not matched to a gene.

The chain employs TRBV6-5 and TRBJ2-1; D not certain. CDR3 length equals 15 residues. The germline V gene encodes CDR1 MNHEY and CDR2 SVGAGI. Trimming cost V 0 bases and J 8 bases, with 14 bases left between them. The DNA of the CDR3 is TGTGCCAGCAGTTACTCGGCGACACGTCGTGATGAGCAGTTCTTC. This sequence encodes CASSYSATRRDEQFF.

J is TRBJ1-1 and V is TRBV7-7; maybe TRBD1 (5 bases). This CDR3 is built from 16 residues. The V and J ends lost 10 bases and 0 bases respectively, with 21 bases between them. Germline values: CDR1 SSHAT, CDR2 FNYEAQ (reference sequence). CDR3: CATEAGSGGMNTEAFF. The CDR3 nucleotides read TGTGCCACCGAGGCGGGTTCGGGGGGGATGAACACTGAAGCTTTCTTT.

The gene calls are TRBV21-1 and TRBJ2-7; the table gives TRBD1 as D, unverified against the DNA. TRBV21-1 is a documented pseudogene. The length of the CDR3 is 14 residues. CDR3 sequence (DNA): TGTGCCAGCAGCCCCCAGGACAGGGCCCACGAGCAGTACTTC. Translation gives CASSPQDRAHEQYF.

This clonotype was found many times. The gene calls are TRBV27 and TRBJ2-1; 8 positions agree with TRBD2. V shed 3 bases, J shed 5 bases, and the junction held 3 bases outside the gene matches. CDR3 size: 14 residues. Germline V gene data show CDR1 as MNHEY and CDR2 as SMNVEV (reference sequence). The CDR3 region has the DNA TGTGCCAGCAGTTTGAGCGGGAGTAACAATGAGCAGTTCTTC. Translation gives CASSLSGSNNEQFF.

To note about this clonotype: The junction does not match germline at one end; this may be a read error. V usage is TRBV3-1 and J usage is TRBJ2-7, with 9 bases fitting TRBD2. The length of the CDR3 is 15 residues. CDR1 and CDR2 (germline): LGHDT, YNNKEL (reference sequence). CDR3 protein: CASSRTGTSSHEQYF. In nucleotides, the CDR3 is TGTGCCAGCAGCCGGACCGGGACTAGCTCCCACGAGCAGTACTTC.

Comments on this clonotype: The junction differs from germline at one of its ends, possibly a read error. The chain couples TRBV20-1 to TRBJ2-1, with 9 bases matching TRBD1. The CDR3 loop spans 17 amino acids. In germline, CDR1 is DFQATT, CDR2 SNEGSKA (reference sequence). The CDR3 spells CCARDLRGQGAYNEQFF. The CDR3 bases are TGCTGTGCTAGAGATCTAAGGGGACAGGGTGCCTACAATGAGCAGTTCTTC.

This chain joins TRBV3-1 and TRBJ2-7, with TRBD1 matching over 8 bases. The CDR3 is 15 residues long. V shed 11 bases and J 2 bases; nucleotides not matched to a gene: 14. The germline V gene has CDR1 LGHDT and CDR2 YNNKEL (reference sequence). This chain's CDR3 is CACCQRRQGPYEQYF. In DNA, the CDR3 is TGTGCCTGCTGCCAACGACGACAGGGGCCCTACGAGCAGTACTTC.

CDR3 residues: CASSHTAGAGYEQYF. The CDR3 region has the DNA TGTGCCAGCAGTCACACAGCGGGAGCGGGCTACGAGCAGTACTTC. The chain couples TRBV27 to TRBJ2-7, with 8 bases that match TRBD2. CDR1 is MNHEY and CDR2 is SMNVEV in the germline V gene (reference sequence). CDR3 length equals 15 residues. Unmatched junction bases numbered 9, after V lost 5 bases and J lost 3 bases.

This rearrangement joins TRBV23-1 to TRBJ2-3; the match to TRBD2 covers 12 bases. TRBV23-1 is an ORF; its function is uncertain. Trimming cost V 4 bases and J 0 bases; bases outside gene matches: 8. The length of the CDR3 is 18 residues. The CDR3 spells CASSLRTSGDSSTDTQYF. The CDR3 nucleotides are TGCGCCAGCAGTCTACGGACTAGCGGGGACTCTAGCACAGATACGCAGTATTTT.